One sample yielded the 21 T cell receptor beta chains listed below, sequenced in a study of blood T cells in healthy people across ages. Next came a second PCR, run for about 7 to 12 cycles, which used a sample-barcoded 5' primer along with a J-beta primer mix. TCRdb ran MiXCR on the 5' RACE reads and lists one entry per CDR3 protein. The sample shows 650,000 to 1,000,000 distinct CDR3 sequences, 46% of them seen only once. Sequenced material: blood. The source is an elderly man in good health.

Here the CDR3 DNA reads TGTGCCAGCAGTCCCGTCGACAGGCCCCAAGAGACCCAGTACTTC. Translated, it gives CASSPVDRPQETQYF. The chain is built from TRBV28 and TRBJ2-5, with D possibly matching TRBD1 (6 bases). The germline V and J ends were trimmed by 5 bases and 1 base, with 14 bases remaining between them. CDR1 MDHEN and CDR2 SYDVKM come from the germline V gene. This CDR3 comprises 15 residues.

A few counts support this clonotype. This rearrangement joins TRBV24-1 to TRBJ2-1; D is perhaps TRBD2 (7 bases). CDR1 and CDR2 (germline): KGHDR, SFDVKD. V was cut by 7 bases and J by 4 bases, with 13 bases left in between. This CDR3 contains 14 residues. CDR3 residues: CATSRGAGYNEQFF. CDR3 sequence (DNA): TGTGCCACCAGCAGGGGAGCGGGGTACAATGAGCAGTTCTTC.

V gene TRBV6-1 combines with J gene TRBJ2-7; perhaps TRBD1 as D (6 bases). V was clipped by 3 bases and J by 5 bases, with 8 bases between them. CDR3 length: 12 amino acids. CDR1 is MNHNS, CDR2 SASEGT, per germline. The CDR3 sequence is CASSETGHEQYF. CDR3 bases: TGTGCCAGCAGTGAGACAGGCCACGAGCAGTACTTC.

J is TRBJ1-1 and V is TRBV5-1; TRBD1 agrees at 9 bases. This CDR3 has 17 residues. The ends lost 3 bases at V and 1 base at J; junction bases unmatched: 10. Germline CDR1 and CDR2: SGHRS and YFSETQ. The CDR3 region is CASSSRTGERKNTEAFF. CDR3 nucleotide sequence: TGCGCCAGCAGCTCCCGGACAGGGGAGAGAAAGAACACTGAAGCTTTCTTT.

The chain links TRBV11-2 to TRBJ2-5; D gene ambiguous. In germline, CDR1 is SGHAT, CDR2 FQNNGV. This CDR3 contains 13 residues. Deletions cut 1 base from V and 3 bases from J, with 6 bases between. The CDR3 sequence: CASSLVRKETQYF. Here the CDR3 DNA reads TGTGCCAGCAGCTTAGTCAGAAAAGAGACCCAGTACTTC.

The gene calls are TRBV27 and TRBJ2-5; 10 bases are shared with TRBD2. After removal of 2 bases from V and 3 bases from J, the junction contained 3 bases not matched to a gene. The CDR3 runs to 15 residues. Looked up from germline, CDR1 is MNHEY and CDR2 is SMNVEV (reference sequence). CDR3 nucleotide sequence: TGTGCCAGCAGTTTACAGGGACTAGCGAAAGAGACCCAGTACTTC. Encoded protein: CASSLQGLAKETQYF.

V usage is TRBV10-3 and J usage is TRBJ2-7; D may be TRBD1 (6 bases). The CDR3 is 15 amino acids. Deletions cut 2 bases from V and 3 bases from J, with 14 bases between. In germline, CDR1 is ENHRY, CDR2 SYGVKD. In nucleotides, the CDR3 is TGTGCCATCAGTGAGCCCTCGGGACACAACTACGAGCAGTACTTC. Its protein is CAISEPSGHNYEQYF.

The chain employs TRBV20-1 and TRBJ2-4; D is unresolved. CDR1 is DFQATT and CDR2 is SNEGSKA in the germline V gene (reference sequence). This CDR3 comprises 13 residues. Trimming pared 0 bases from V and 4 bases from J, leaving 7 bases between. The CDR3 here is CSARELEKNIQYF. The CDR3 bases are TGCAGTGCTAGAGAGCTTGAGAAAAACATTCAGTACTTC.

The CDR3 coding sequence is TGTGCCAGCAGTTTAGCTTACGATGAGCAGTACTTC. It encodes CASSLAYDEQYF. V is TRBV12-3 or TRBV12-4 and J is TRBJ2-7, with no clear D. The CDR3 contains 12 residues. V was cut by 0 bases and J by 7 bases, with 7 bases left in between.

This clonotype was found many times. The chain has TRBV4-3 and TRBJ2-1, with D possibly matching TRBD2 (6 bases). The CDR3 is 16 amino acids. Trimming pared 4 bases from V and 0 bases from J, leaving 13 bases between. Germline lookup yields CDR1 LGHNA and CDR2 YSLEER. In DNA form, the CDR3 reads TGCGCCAGCAGCCTAGCGGCAAGTAACTCCTACAATGAGCAGTTCTTC. It yields the protein CASSLAASNSYNEQFF.

The chain uses TRBV4-2 and TRBJ2-1, with 8 bases that match TRBD1. CDR3 length: 14 residues. CDR1 is LGHNA, CDR2 YNFKEQ, per germline. V dropped 3 bases and J dropped 8; count of bases not matched to a gene: 6. The CDR3 reads CASSQWTGSDEQFF. CDR3 coding DNA: TGTGCCAGCAGCCAGTGGACAGGGAGCGATGAGCAGTTCTTC.

The J gene is TRBJ2-5, the V gene TRBV7-2; a possible D gene is TRBD1 (5 bases). CDR1 is SGHTA and CDR2 is FQGNSA in the germline V gene. The CDR3 sequence is 13 residues long. V was pared by 6 bases and J by 9 bases, with 17 bases between. The CDR3 DNA reads as TGTGCCAGCAGTAATCCCCCAGGGCCGTCCCAGTACTTC. Translating gives CASSNPPGPSQYF.

The chain is built from TRBV21-1 and TRBJ2-4; the D segment call TRBD1 is taken from the table without a DNA check. TRBV21-1 is tagged as a pseudogene. The CDR3 totals 16 residues. CDR3 in amino acids: CASSKAPGQGGNIQYF. In DNA form, the CDR3 reads TGTGCCAGCAGCAAAGCTCCGGGACAGGGGGGCAACATTCAGTACTTC.

The V call is TRBV20-1, the J call TRBJ2-2; no reliable D call. The CDR3 contains 15 residues. V was pared by 2 bases and J by 5 bases, with 15 bases between. The germline gives CDR1 DFQATT, CDR2 SNEGSKA (reference sequence). CDR3 residues: CSARPYGPGTGELFF. For the CDR3, the DNA is TGCAGTGCTAGACCATACGGGCCAGGAACCGGGGAGCTGTTTTTT.

This clonotype has ten or more counts. A much larger clone differs from this one at a single base, so this may be a read error. The rearrangement uses TRBV12-3 or TRBV12-4 and TRBJ2-5; 9 positions agree with TRBD2. There are 14 residues in the CDR3. Trimming took 4 bases from V and 11 from J; bases not matched to a gene: 11. The CDR3 loop reads CASSSGTSINEQYF. The CDR3 coding sequence is TGTGCCAGCAGTTCCGGGACTAGCATAAATGAGCAGTACTTC.

The chain uses TRBV20-1 and TRBJ2-1; no clear D. The length of the CDR3 is 13 residues. Trimming removed 3 bases from V and 3 bases from J, with 9 bases in between. In germline, CDR1 is DFQATT, CDR2 SNEGSKA (reference sequence). The CDR3, as DNA: TGCAGTGCTAGCGGTGACATCTACAATGAGCAGTTCTTC. Its translation: CSASGDIYNEQFF.

This clonotype was detected a few times. The gene calls are TRBV5-1 and TRBJ2-5; TRBD1 or TRBD2 may be the D gene (6 bases each). The J call may be faulty, since TRBJ2-7 better matches the DNA end. Germline V lookup: CDR1 SGHRS, CDR2 YFSETQ. This CDR3 has 15 amino acids. CDR3 DNA: TGCGCCAGCAGCAACGAGGGGGGTCAGTCGGTCGAGCAGTACTTC. Translated, it gives CASSNEGGQSVEQYF.

This clonotype was recorded only once. The CDR3 is CASSLISGRSSYNSPLHF. The CDR3 region has the DNA TGTGCCAGCAGTTTGATTTCGGGTCGGAGCTCCTATAATTCACCCCTCCACTTT. The chain is built from TRBV27 and TRBJ1-6; D ambiguous. Germline loops: CDR1 MNHEY, CDR2 SMNVEV (reference sequence). This CDR3 has 18 residues. Trimming stripped 3 bases from V and 0 bases from J, with 15 bases between.

The rearrangement joins TRBV11-2 to TRBJ2-1; no reliable D call. Germline-derived CDR1 and CDR2 are SGHAT and FQNNGV. The ends were cut back, 4 bases at V and 8 bases at J, with 12 bases in the middle. The CDR3 extends over 13 amino acids. The CDR3 bases are TGTGCCAGCAGCTCGCAGGAATACGATGAGCAGTTCTTC. It encodes CASSSQEYDEQFF.

The chain couples TRBV5-1 to TRBJ1-2, with D perhaps TRBD1 (5 bases). Germline CDR1 and CDR2: SGHRS and YFSETQ. V was pared by 4 bases and J by 2 bases, with 15 bases between. This CDR3 is 15 amino acids long. CDR3 DNA sequence: TGCGCCAGCAGCAATCAGGGACTGACCAACTATGGCTACACCTTC. Its protein product is CASSNQGLTNYGYTF. Together with reference TRBV5-1 and TRBJ1-2, the CDR3 gives the full variable domain: KAGVTQTPRYLIKTRGQQVTLSCSPISGHRSVSWYQQTPGQGLQFLFEYFSETQRNKGNFPGRFSGRQFSNSRSEMNVSTLELGDSALYLCASSNQGLTNYGYTFGSGTRLTVV.

This clonotype was seen at least ten times. The chain uses TRBV20-1 and TRBJ1-2; TRBD1 matches at 8 bases. This CDR3 region has 13 residues. Trimming removed 3 bases from V and 8 bases from J; junction bases left unmatched: 8. Germline V CDR1 and CDR2: DFQATT, SNEGSKA (reference sequence). DNA of the CDR3: TGCAGTGCTAGTTTACAGGGGGAAGGGGGCTACACCTTC. Amino acid sequence: CSASLQGEGGYTF.